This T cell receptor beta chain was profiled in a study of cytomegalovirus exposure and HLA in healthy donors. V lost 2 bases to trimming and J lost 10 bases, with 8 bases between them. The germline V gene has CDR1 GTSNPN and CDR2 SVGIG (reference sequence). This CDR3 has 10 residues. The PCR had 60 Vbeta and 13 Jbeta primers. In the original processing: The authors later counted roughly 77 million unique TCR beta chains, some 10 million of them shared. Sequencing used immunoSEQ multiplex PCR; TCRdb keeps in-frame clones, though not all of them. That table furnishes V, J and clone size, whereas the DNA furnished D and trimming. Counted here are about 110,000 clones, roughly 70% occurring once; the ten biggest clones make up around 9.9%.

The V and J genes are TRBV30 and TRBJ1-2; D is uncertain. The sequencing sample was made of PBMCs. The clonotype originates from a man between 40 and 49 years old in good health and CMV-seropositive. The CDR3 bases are TGTGCCTGGAGTCCCCACATCTACACCTTC. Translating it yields CAWSPHIYTF.